Below are 10 T cell receptor beta chains sequenced from a single sample in a study of blood T cells in healthy people across ages. A sample-barcoded 5' primer and a J-beta primer mix were used in a second PCR of about 7 to 12 cycles. Each CDR3 protein is one row after TCRdb ran MiXCR on the 5' RACE reads. The table records about 1.5 million distinct CDR3 sequences, about 42% of them present only once. Sequenced material: blood. The receptors derive from a woman younger than 35 in good health.

The chain uses TRBV5-5 and TRBJ2-3, with D maybe TRBD1 (5 bases). The V end lost 3 bases, the J end lost 5 bases, and 10 bases lay between the germline ends. Germline loops: CDR1 SGHKS, CDR2 YYEKEE (reference sequence). The CDR3 runs 13 residues. This CDR3 reads CASSSPGQDTQYF. Written as DNA, the CDR3 is TGTGCCAGCAGCTCCCCAGGGCAAGATACGCAGTATTTT.

CDR3 region: CASEREMADTQYF. The CDR3 nucleotides read TGTGCCAGCGAGCGGGAGATGGCAGATACGCAGTATTTT. The V gene is TRBV2, the J gene TRBJ2-3; the match to TRBD2 covers 8 bases. Looked up from germline, CDR1 is SNHLY and CDR2 is FYNNEI. The junction had 5 bases not matched to a gene; V was cut back by 8 bases and J by 4 bases. The CDR3 spans 13 residues.

J is TRBJ2-7 and V is TRBV30; either TRBD1 or TRBD2 may fit D (5 bases each). The germline gives CDR1 GTSNPN, CDR2 SVGIG (reference sequence). The V end was cut by 3 bases, the J end by 5 bases, with 17 bases between. This CDR3 is 14 amino acids long. The CDR3 here is CAWRGEGPIDEQYF. The CDR3 DNA is TGTGCCTGGAGGGGCGAGGGACCGATCGACGAGCAGTACTTC.

The rearrangement links TRBV20-1 to TRBJ2-1; 9 bases are shared with TRBD2. Germline values: CDR1 DFQATT, CDR2 SNEGSKA (reference sequence). The CDR3 is 15 amino acids. With V trimmed by 4 bases and J by 5 bases, 9 bases remained unmatched. The CDR3 is CSAKPGASGNNEQFF. In DNA form, the CDR3 reads TGCAGTGCTAAACCTGGGGCTAGCGGGAACAATGAGCAGTTCTTC.

This chain links TRBV9 with TRBJ2-3; D unresolved. Trimming shortened V by 1 base and J by 4 bases, and 13 bases separated the two germline ends. There are 15 residues in the CDR3. Looked up from germline, CDR1 is SGDLS and CDR2 is YYNGEE. CDR3 loop: CASSVWDGRADTQYF. CDR3 coding DNA: TGTGCCAGCAGCGTATGGGATGGTAGAGCAGATACGCAGTATTTT.

The chain recombines TRBV29-1 with TRBJ2-1; 7 bases line up with TRBD1. Germline-derived CDR1 and CDR2 are SQVTM and ANQGSEA. This CDR3 spans 15 amino acids. V lost 4 bases and J lost 0; bases outside the gene matches: 6. CDR3 sequence reads: CSVAGQIYSYNEQFF. CDR3 nucleotide sequence: TGCAGCGTTGCGGGACAGATATACTCCTACAATGAGCAGTTCTTC.

This chain connects TRBV7-2 to TRBJ2-1; D is tentatively TRBD1 or TRBD2 (5 bases each). This CDR3 comprises 15 residues. Per germline, CDR1 SGHTA and CDR2 FQGNSA. V dropped 4 bases and J dropped 2 bases, with 12 bases sitting between them. The CDR3: CASSYNLGAYNEQFF. The CDR3 region has the DNA TGTGCCAGCAGCTATAATCTGGGGGCCTACAATGAGCAGTTCTTC. Filled out from reference TRBV7-2 and TRBJ2-1, the complete variable domain reads GAGVSQSPSNKVTEKGKDVELRCDPISGHTALYWYRQSLGQGLEFLIYFQGNSAPDKSGLPSDRFSAERTGGSVSTLTIQRTQQEDSAVYLCASSYNLGAYNEQFFGPGTRLTVL.

The rearrangement links TRBV12-3 or TRBV12-4 to TRBJ2-3; 7 nucleotides agree with TRBD1. Germline trimming cut 5 bases from V and 4 bases from J; bases unmatched to any gene: 6. The CDR3 length is 14 residues. The CDR3 DNA is TGTGCCAGCAGTCCGAGGGGGCAGCCAGATACGCAGTATTTT. This gives the protein CASSPRGQPDTQYF.

The rearrangement links TRBV6-6 to TRBJ2-5; 7 bases are a match to TRBD1. V lost 3 bases to trimming and J lost 11 bases; unmatched junction nucleotides: 18. This CDR3 region has 16 residues. Looked up from germline, CDR1 is MNHNY and CDR2 is SVGAGI (reference sequence). DNA for the CDR3: TGTGCCAGCAGTTATAAGGACAGGATAATCAACAATGGGCAGTACTTC. It codes for CASSYKDRIINNGQYF.

This clonotype was recorded a few times. The V gene is TRBV20-1, the J gene TRBJ2-7; D is undetermined. The CDR3 runs to 14 residues. V dropped 5 bases and J dropped 7 bases, with 21 bases sitting between them. From germline, CDR1 is DFQATT and CDR2 SNEGSKA (reference sequence). Here the CDR3 reads CSAGPPPTYNEQYF. The DNA of the CDR3 is TGCAGTGCTGGGCCCCCTCCGACCTACAATGAGCAGTACTTC.